The T cell receptor (beta chain) under discussion was sequenced for a study of spatial heterogeneity in lung cancer. Findings of the study overall: How many expanded intratumoral alpha and beta TCRs were present tracked the tumor mutation count, which was a count of nonsynonymous mutations.

Specified time point: sample taken at primary tumor resection. The input material, whole RNA from tumor, nontumor lung or frozen PBMC, was sequenced unsorted. From the 5' RACE reads, TCRdb called clonotypes with MiXCR, one entry per CDR3 protein. The table has about 100,000 distinct CDR3 sequences, 3.5% to 5% seen once. Germline loops: CDR1 SEHNR, CDR2 FQNEAQ (reference sequence). With 1 base clipped from V and 2 bases from J, the junction kept 5 bases outside the gene matches. The CDR3 extends over 16 amino acids. This clonotype has ten or more counts. Its specificity is unknown. The sequence came from a male donor with early-stage non-small cell lung cancer. The sequenced sample was lung tumor tissue, obtained at surgery. The chain joins TRBV7-9 to TRBJ2-7; 10 nucleotides match TRBD1. The CDR3 here is CASSLVTGQGAYEQYF. The CDR3 bases are TGTGCCAGCAGCTTAGTAACTGGACAGGGGGCCTACGAGCAGTACTTC.